This record looks at one TCR beta chain sequence and its context. The target antigen is unknown. The data were produced by immunoSEQ multiplex PCR, yet TCRdb's version contains in-frame clones alone and is incomplete. This table holds 86,000 or so clones, roughly 90% found once. The data belong to a study of T cell responses to AZD1222 COVID-19 vaccine. Study results and limitations: The study sampled repertoires only after the peak T cell response. Only 6 or 7 individuals given AZD1222 were seropositive at baseline. Unmutated variant regions reportedly attract nearly half of all spike-specific TCRs. Following two doses of AZD1222, Spike-specific TCR breadth and depth rose.

This CDR3 has 15 amino acids. Per the germline V gene, CDR1 is GTSNPN and CDR2 is SVGIG (reference sequence). The V end was cut by 4 bases, the J end by 0 bases, with 16 bases between. This sample comprised peripheral blood, obtained 28 days after the second AZD1222 dose. The source of this sequence is an adult who received the AZD1222 COVID-19 vaccine. The chain uses TRBV30 and TRBJ2-7; D is unresolved. The CDR3 protein is CAWMLGSAYSYEQYF. The CDR3 bases are TGTGCCTGGATGTTGGGCAGCGCATACTCCTACGAGCAGTACTTC.